This record covers a single T cell receptor (beta chain). No cognate antigen has been identified for it. Base qualities were left out, and no much larger clone turns up one base away. Separate from the roughly 700-subject first cohort, the validation cohort of about 120 subjects was the group to which the donors belonged. From a lookup of the germline V gene, CDR1 and CDR2 are MDHEN and SYDVKM. V is trimmed back by 5 bases and J by 4 bases, and the junction contains 9 bases that no gene match accounts for. Inclusive of the bounding cysteine and phenylalanine, the CDR3 is 15 residues long. The only DNA kept is the CDR3, 45 bases in frame from the first base. The sample belongs to a study of cytomegalovirus exposure and HLA in healthy donors listed by TCRdb under 2017. In terms of the full investigation: The roughly 670 repertoires of the first cohort and the approximately 130 validation repertoires were produced on the same platform, according to a later analysis. Along with the roughly 700-subject first cohort, a separate validation cohort of over a hundred different subjects was used. To predict cytomegalovirus infection status, the study combined high-throughput TCR immunosequencing, statistical association of individual TCRs with disease status, and machine learning. The study was designed to test whether signatures of past pathogen exposure could be identified by cataloging public T cell receptors. What the study reported, not specific to this receptor: Subsequent analysis determined that TCRs grouped into clusters in the first cohort also showed a tendency toward co-occurrence across the 90 to 150 validation repertoires, and approximately 93% of cluster scores exceeded 0. The authors suggested that the approach could potentially be generalized to other disease states and immunological phenotypes. In vitro tests confirmed that a few of the cytomegalovirus-associated TCR beta chains recognize cytomegalovirus antigens. A later analysis lacked HLA typing for the validation cohort, so it scored co-occurrence in that cohort across all 120 or so repertoires. The study gave a list of some 150 TCR beta chains associated with cytomegalovirus. Cytomegalovirus status was reported to be diagnosed by the classifier with high specificity and sensitivity in both the original and validation cohorts. Most TCR sequences were seen in very few donors, while some public TCRs were found in many individuals.

Library method: the immunoSEQ multiplex PCR assay. Per the authors' processing: A statistical classification framework was built to diagnose cytomegalovirus status from the catalog of TCR beta chain sequences. The clones in this table, taken by TCRdb from immuneACCESS, are in-frame only. Not every clone is retained; where verified, under half of the shortfall comes from an unresolved V gene, and the cause of the rest is unknown. V, J and clone size reflect that table, while D and trimming were determined from the DNA. The sample includes roughly 43,000 clones, with approximately 90% observed a single time. The ten largest clones take up 5.6% of the sample.

The TCR was taken from a man between 18 and 29 years old in good health and CMV-seronegative. Sample: PBMCs. The rearrangement joined TRBV28 to TRBJ2-5, with 8 bases aligning to TRBD1. The nucleotide sequence is given as TGTGCCAGCAGTGCCGAACAGGGGGTGGGAGAGACCCAGTACTTC. Its translation is CASSAEQGVGETQYF.